A single sample gave rise to the 24 T cell receptor beta chains below, sequenced in a study of Ad26.COV2.S vaccination and SARS-CoV-2 variants. Treatment indicated: some 20 received Ad26.COV2.S at low or high dose, single or two shots; several received placebo; per-sample allocation not given. Sampling was done on day 63 after the first vaccine or placebo injection. Assay: immunoSEQ multiplex PCR; the TCRdb copy retains only in-frame clones and omits some. The sample has about 500,000 clones, about nine tenths seen once. Specimen: peripheral blood, collected in a trial of Ad26.COV2.S vaccine versus placebo. The source is a person aged 18-60 years who received the Ad26.COV2.S COVID-19 vaccine or a placebo.

The chain combines TRBV9 with TRBJ1-3, with D perhaps matching TRBD1 (5 bases). The CDR3 loop spans 17 amino acids. Germline lookup yields CDR1 SGDLS and CDR2 YYNGEE. V lost 3 bases and J lost 0, with 16 bases in between. CDR3 sequence (DNA): TGTGCCAGCAGCGCCGGGGCAGGGTCTGGCTCTGGAAACACCATATATTTT. It specifies CASSAGAGSGSGNTIYF.

V usage is TRBV12-1 and J usage is TRBJ2-3. TRBV12-1 is an annotated pseudogene. The CDR3 has 18 amino acids. The CDR3 DNA reads TGTGCCAGCAGCTTTGGAAGGGGTGGAGGTCGCAGCACAGATACGCAGTATTTT. This codes for CASSFGRGGGRSTDTQYF.

V and J are TRBV6-1 and TRBJ1-1; D is perhaps TRBD1 (5 bases). Trimming removed 1 base from V and 5 bases from J, with 14 bases in between. Per germline, CDR1 MNHNS and CDR2 SASEGT. This CDR3 is 15 amino acids long. The CDR3 loop is CASSEGWSGFTEAFF. CDR3 nucleotides: TGTGCCAGCAGTGAAGGGTGGTCAGGGTTTACTGAAGCTTTCTTT.

This chain joins TRBV29-1 and TRBJ2-4; 8 nucleotides line up with TRBD1. The CDR3 is 13 residues long. The V and J ends lost 1 base and 4 bases, in that order; junction bases with no gene match: 0. The germline CDR1 and CDR2 sequences are SQVTM and ANQGSEA. CDR3 sequence reads: CSVEGTGKNIQYF. The CDR3 nucleotides are TGCAGCGTTGAAGGGACAGGGAAAAACATTCAGTACTTC. Full variable domain (remainder filled in from reference TRBV29-1 and TRBJ2-4): SAVISQKPSRDICQRGTSLTIQCQVDSQVTMMFWYRQQPGQSLTLIATANQGSEATYESGFVIDKFPISRPNLTFSTLTVSNMSPEDSSIYLCSVEGTGKNIQYFGAGTRLSVL.

The genes are TRBV19 and TRBJ1-5; TRBD1 might be the D (5 bases). Per germline, CDR1 LNHDA and CDR2 SQIVND (reference sequence). With 5 bases removed from V and 11 bases from J, the gap between germline ends came to 13 bases. CDR3 size: 12 residues. CDR3 loop: CASSGTSGTQHF. In DNA form, the CDR3 reads TGTGCCAGTAGTGGGACTTCTGGGACCCAGCATTTT.

For this clone: The germline gene is not matched at one end of the junction; a read error may be the cause. The V gene is TRBV7-7, the J gene TRBJ2-5, with TRBD2 as a possible D gene (5 bases). The CDR3 extends over 14 amino acids. Germline assignment: CDR1 SSHAT and CDR2 FNYEAQ (reference sequence). The CDR3 DNA reads TGTGCTAGCAGCTTAGGTCCTAGCCACGAGACCCAGTACTTC. Encoded protein: CASSLGPSHETQYF.

The chain is built from TRBV7-3 and TRBJ2-1; 13 nucleotides match TRBD2. Germline CDR1 and CDR2: SGHTA and FQGTGA. V trimming: 2 bases; J trimming: 8 bases; junction bases outside the gene matches: 9. This CDR3 has 17 residues. CDR3 bases: TGTGCCAGCAGCTTATCGGTCGGACTAGCGGGGGTGGATGAGCAGTTCTTC. This codes for CASSLSVGLAGVDEQFF.

This chain connects TRBV2 to TRBJ1-4, with TRBD1 matching 9 bases. Germline V gene lookup returns CDR1 SNHLY and CDR2 FYNNEI. This CDR3 region has 19 residues. Germline trimming cut 7 bases from V and 3 bases from J; bases unmatched to any gene: 18. The chain's CDR3 is CASTNQLTGGQDPNEKLFF. CDR3 DNA: TGTGCCAGCACCAACCAATTGACAGGGGGACAGGATCCTAATGAAAAACTGTTTTTT.

J is TRBJ2-5 and V is TRBV5-3, with D tentatively TRBD1 (5 bases). TRBV5-3 is reported as an ORF; its role is uncertain. Trimming stripped 4 bases from V and 2 bases from J, with 18 bases between. The length of the CDR3 is 16 residues. CDR3 residues: CARSPELAGQQETQYF. In nucleotides, the CDR3 is TGTGCCAGAAGCCCTGAGCTGGCAGGGCAACAAGAGACCCAGTACTTC.

V and J are TRBV10-3 and TRBJ2-2, with D maybe TRBD2 (6 bases). The V and J ends lost 3 bases and 3 bases respectively, with 11 bases between them. Germline assignment: CDR1 ENHRY and CDR2 SYGVKD. This CDR3 contains 15 residues. CDR3 amino acids: CAISESGSDTGELFF. CDR3 sequence (DNA): TGTGCCATCAGTGAATCCGGGAGTGACACCGGGGAGCTGTTTTTT.

The chain recombines TRBV19 with TRBJ2-3; D gene unclear. CDR3 length equals 14 residues. Germline values: CDR1 LNHDA, CDR2 SQIVND (reference sequence). V lost 8 bases to trimming and J lost 2 bases, with 14 bases between them. CDR3 in DNA: TGTGCCAGTTCGTCGGACCGGTACACAGATACGCAGTATTTT. It is translated as CASSSDRYTDTQYF. Together with reference TRBV19 and TRBJ2-3, the CDR3 gives the full variable domain: DGGITQSPKYLFRKEGQNVTLSCEQNLNHDAMYWYRQDPGQGLRLIYYSQIVNDFQKGDIAEGYSVSREKKESFPLTVTSAQKNPTAFYLCASSSDRYTDTQYFGPGTRLTVL.

This chain connects TRBV4-1 to TRBJ2-7; D assignment may be TRBD1 or TRBD2 (5 bases each). The V end was cut by 0 bases, the J end by 7 bases, with 16 bases between. CDR3 length equals 15 residues. From germline, CDR1 is MGHRA and CDR2 YSYEKL. The CDR3 is CASSQDQGVRVEQYF. CDR3 coding DNA: TGCGCCAGCAGCCAAGATCAGGGAGTACGAGTTGAGCAGTACTTC.

The chain joins TRBV28 to TRBJ1-5; the D is unclear. Deletions cut 0 bases from V and 4 bases from J, with 10 bases between. Per the germline V gene, CDR1 is MDHEN and CDR2 is SYDVKM. This CDR3 has 15 amino acids. As DNA, the CDR3 is TGTGCCAGCAGTTTATGGGGCCCTGCTAATCAGCCCCAGCATTTT. Translated, it gives CASSLWGPANQPQHF. Full variable domain (rest looked up from reference TRBV28 and TRBJ1-5): DVKVTQSSRYLVKRTGEKVFLECVQDMDHENMFWYRQDPGLGLRLIYFSYDVKMKEKGDIPEGYSVSREKKERFSLILESASTNQTSMYLCASSLWGPANQPQHFGDGTRLSIL.

The chain couples TRBV19 to TRBJ1-2; D is ambiguous. Looked up from germline, CDR1 is LNHDA and CDR2 is SQIVND (reference sequence). V was pared by 7 bases and J by 5 bases, with 20 bases between. The CDR3 has 15 residues. CDR3 DNA sequence: TGTGCCAGTACCCTCACACGTTCCTTAGGATATGGCTACACCTTC. Its translation is CASTLTRSLGYGYTF. The full variable domain, its missing parts supplied by reference TRBV19 and TRBJ1-2, is DGGITQSPKYLFRKEGQNVTLSCEQNLNHDAMYWYRQDPGQGLRLIYYSQIVNDFQKGDIAEGYSVSREKKESFPLTVTSAQKNPTAFYLCASTLTRSLGYGYTFGSGTRLTVV.

This chain links TRBV19 with TRBJ1-1, with D perhaps matching TRBD1 (6 bases). The CDR3 covers 13 residues. The V end was cut by 5 bases, the J end by 3 bases, with 10 bases between. The germline V gene encodes CDR1 LNHDA and CDR2 SQIVND (reference sequence). This CDR3 is CASSWTVDTEAFF. In DNA form, the CDR3 reads TGTGCCAGTAGTTGGACAGTTGACACTGAAGCTTTCTTT.

This rearrangement joins TRBV6-2 or TRBV6-3 to TRBJ2-4; D call uncertain. V was pared by 5 bases and J by 0 bases, with 23 bases between. Germline V gene sequence: CDR1 MNHEY, CDR2 SVGEGT. This CDR3 has 19 residues. The DNA for the CDR3 is TGTGCCAGCAGTGATGCCGCGGCGGTCTGGAAAATAGCCAAAAACATTCAGTACTTC. As protein: CASSDAAAVWKIAKNIQYF.

The chain recombines TRBV5-1 with TRBJ2-7, with D possibly TRBD1 on 5 matching bases. V lost 0 bases and J lost 0, with 7 bases in between. The CDR3 totals 14 residues. Germline V gene sequence: CDR1 SGHRS, CDR2 YFSETQ. DNA for the CDR3: TGCGCCAGCAGCTTGGGGACATACTCCTACGAGCAGTACTTC. Its protein product is CASSLGTYSYEQYF.

A note on this clone: An end of the junction differs from the germline gene, which may be a read error. CDR3 nucleotides: TGTGCCACCCCCTGGGGACTAGCGGGGAAGCGTAGTAAGGATAGCCACTTC. This encodes CATPWGLAGKRSKDSHF. This rearrangement joins TRBV24-1 to TRBJ2-5; 13 nucleotides match TRBD2. In germline, CDR1 is KGHDR, CDR2 SFDVKD. The CDR3 contains 17 residues.

The V and J genes are TRBV2 and TRBJ1-2, with 10 nucleotides matching TRBD1. The CDR3 is made up of 16 amino acids. With V trimmed by 6 bases and J by 8 bases, 15 bases remained unmatched. Germline V gene data show CDR1 as SNHLY and CDR2 as FYNNEI. The DNA of the CDR3 is TGTGCCAGCAGCAAGGGACAGGGGAGGGGGTCTCGCGGCTACACCTTC. This encodes CASSKGQGRGSRGYTF.

The CDR3 bases are TGTGCCAGCAGCCCCCGTACCCCCTTCACGTCTAACACCGGGGAGCTGTTTTTT. Its protein product is CASSPRTPFTSNTGELFF. This sequence joins TRBV9 and TRBJ2-2; D is undetermined. V was trimmed by 4 bases and J by 2 bases, leaving 21 bases between them. Germline lookup yields CDR1 SGDLS and CDR2 YYNGEE. The CDR3 covers 18 residues.

The V and J genes are TRBV30 and TRBJ1-5, with 8 bases that match TRBD1. The CDR3 totals 12 residues. From germline, CDR1 is GTSNPN and CDR2 SVGIG (reference sequence). The junction had 4 bases not matched to a gene; V was cut back by 5 bases and J by 7 bases. CDR3 nucleotide sequence: TGTGCCTGGGACAGGGGCGGACAGCCCCAGCATTTT. Translation: CAWDRGGQPQHF.

This chain links TRBV7-9 with TRBJ2-6, with D possibly being TRBD2 (6 bases). This CDR3 spans 19 amino acids. Germline V gene data show CDR1 as SEHNR and CDR2 as FQNEAQ (reference sequence). V was pared by 5 bases and J by 1 base, with 21 bases between. CDR3 in amino acids: CASSIWEATTGSGANVLTF. The CDR3 DNA is TGTGCCAGCAGCATTTGGGAGGCCACGACGGGGTCTGGGGCCAACGTCCTGACTTTC.

The rearrangement links TRBV27 to TRBJ2-1; tentative D call: TRBD1 (5 bases). From germline, CDR1 is MNHEY and CDR2 SMNVEV (reference sequence). The CDR3 is made up of 15 amino acids. The V gene lost 6 bases and the J gene lost 4 bases, with 16 bases spanning the gap. The CDR3 region is CASRPQGSVYNEQFF. In DNA, the CDR3 is TGTGCCAGCAGACCTCAGGGTTCGGTATACAATGAGCAGTTCTTC.

This clone was seen a single time. The rearrangement uses TRBV19 and TRBJ1-6, with D possibly TRBD1 on 5 matching bases. Germline values: CDR1 LNHDA, CDR2 SQIVND (reference sequence). The V gene lost 5 bases and the J gene lost 7 bases, with 21 bases spanning the gap. CDR3 size: 17 residues. The CDR3 DNA is TGTGCCAGTAGTCCCCGGCGCAGGGCGATTCGGAATTCACCCCTCCACTTT. This sequence encodes CASSPRRRAIRNSPLHF.